The next 20 T cell receptor beta chains were all read from a single sample in a study of blood T cell repertoires in COVID-19. Profiled with immunoSEQ multiplex PCR; TCRdb holds only in-frame clones, not every one. The data hold 150,000 or so clones, with approximately 81% observed a single time. The sample comprised PBMCs or T cells enriched from blood (not recorded which). The source is a woman in her 40s with acute COVID-19.

The rearrangement uses TRBV25-1 and TRBJ1-2, with 8 bases aligning to TRBD1. Trimming took 4 bases from V and 6 from J; bases not matched to a gene: 4. CDR1 is MGHDK, CDR2 SYGVNS, per germline. The CDR3 contains 13 residues. This CDR3 reads CASSGTGYNGYTF. The CDR3 bases are TGTGCCAGCAGTGGGACAGGGTATAATGGCTACACCTTC.

The chain uses TRBV6-1 and TRBJ2-7, with 10 bases fitting TRBD2. The junction had 4 bases not matched to a gene; V was cut back by 1 base and J by 4 bases. This CDR3 has 15 residues. Germline CDR1 and CDR2: MNHNS and SASEGT. CDR3 amino acids: CASSEEASGGYEQYV. The CDR3, as DNA: TGTGCCAGCAGTGAAGAAGCTAGCGGGGGATACGAGCAGTACGTC.

This clone was detected only a few times. The chain carries TRBV4-2 and TRBJ1-2; no clear D. Per germline, CDR1 LGHNA and CDR2 YNFKEQ. V lost 0 bases, J lost 8 bases, and 19 bases lay in between. CDR3 size: 16 residues. The CDR3 loop is CASSQEVQALTKGYTF. CDR3 sequence (DNA): TGTGCCAGCAGCCAAGAGGTCCAGGCCCTGACTAAAGGCTACACCTTC.

This clone was detected a few times. The chain uses TRBV5-1 and TRBJ1-1; no clear D gene. Trimming left V 1 base short and J 3 bases short, with 7 bases between. From germline, CDR1 is SGHRS and CDR2 YFSETQ. The CDR3 runs to 13 residues. CDR3 sequence: CASSLFLHTEAFF. DNA for the CDR3: TGCGCCAGCAGCTTGTTCCTTCACACTGAAGCTTTCTTT.

This chain links TRBV12-3 or TRBV12-4 with TRBJ1-6; D possibly corresponds to TRBD1 (5 bases). The CDR3 extends over 13 amino acids. Deletions cut 6 bases from V and 6 bases from J, with 9 bases between. The CDR3 DNA follows: TGTGCCAGCAGGACAGAAACTAATTCACCCCTCCACTTT. This encodes CASRTETNSPLHF.

The genes are TRBV4-2 and TRBJ1-1, with D perhaps matching TRBD1 (6 bases). Trimming cost V 4 bases and J 0 bases, with 9 bases left between them. The CDR3 covers 14 residues. In germline, CDR1 is LGHNA, CDR2 YNFKEQ. CDR3 protein: CASSLTGMNTEAFF. Here the CDR3 DNA reads TGTGCCAGCAGCCTAACAGGGATGAACACTGAAGCTTTCTTT.

The genes are TRBV5-4 and TRBJ2-7, with 7 positions matching TRBD1. CDR1 is SGHNT and CDR2 is YYREEE in the germline V gene (reference sequence). This CDR3 has 17 amino acids. V gave up 1 base and J gave up 1 base; unmatched junction bases: 11. DNA for the CDR3: TGTGCCAGCAGCTTGCACCCCCCGGGACAGCAATCCTACGAGCAGTACTTC. This translates into CASSLHPPGQQSYEQYF.

The chain recombines TRBV21-1 with TRBJ2-7; the table assigns TRBD2, which was not confirmed against the DNA. TRBV21-1 is a documented pseudogene. The CDR3 contains 17 residues. This CDR3 is CASSKDPSKRPSYEQYV. For the CDR3, the DNA is TGTGCCAGCAGCAAAGACCCCTCAAAGCGGCCTTCCTACGAGCAGTACGTC.

This chain uses TRBV19 with TRBJ2-3; the D gene is possibly TRBD2 (6 bases). This CDR3 has 15 amino acids. CDR1 and CDR2 (germline): LNHDA, SQIVND (reference sequence). The germline V and J ends were trimmed by 4 bases and 0 bases, with 11 bases remaining between them. In DNA form, the CDR3 reads TGTGCCAGTAGTACCTCGGGAGTAAGCACAGATACGCAGTATTTT. The encoded protein is CASSTSGVSTDTQYF.

V gene TRBV9 combines with J gene TRBJ2-5; a weak D match, TRBD2 (5 bases). Per the germline V gene, CDR1 is SGDLS and CDR2 is YYNGEE. The CDR3 covers 17 residues. The V gene lost 0 bases and the J gene lost 0 bases, with 15 bases spanning the gap. The CDR3 bases are TGTGCCAGCAGCGTAGACCCACTAGGGCAGGACCAAGAGACCCAGTACTTC. Its protein is CASSVDPLGQDQETQYF.

This clone came up once. This rearrangement joins TRBV5-1 to TRBJ2-5, with a tentative D call TRBD2 (6 bases). Germline values: CDR1 SGHRS, CDR2 YFSETQ. The ends were cut back, 3 bases at V and 5 bases at J, with 11 bases in the middle. The CDR3 extends over 13 amino acids. CDR3 loop: CASSWRGAETQYF. CDR3 nucleotides: TGCGCCAGCAGCTGGAGGGGTGCGGAGACCCAGTACTTC.

This chain uses TRBV5-1 with TRBJ2-6, with D tentatively TRBD1 (8 bases). Germline V gene lookup returns CDR1 SGHRS and CDR2 YFSETQ. CDR3 length: 17 amino acids. The V gene lost 4 bases and the J gene lost 0 bases, with 14 bases spanning the gap. The CDR3 nucleotides are TGCGCCAGCAGCAGCGGGACAGGACGCTCTGGGGCCAACGTCCTGACTTTC. Translation gives CASSSGTGRSGANVLTF.

The genes are TRBV29-1 and TRBJ2-1; 12 positions agree with TRBD2. CDR3 length: 16 residues. The V gene's germline CDR1 is SQVTM and CDR2 ANQGSEA. With V trimmed by 2 bases and J by 6 bases, 8 bases remained unmatched. This CDR3 is CSVESPSGRASNEQFF. CDR3 DNA sequence: TGCAGCGTTGAAAGCCCTAGCGGGAGGGCCAGCAATGAGCAGTTCTTC.

This rearrangement joins TRBV3-1 (or the pseudogene TRBV3-2) to TRBJ1-2; the D gene is possibly TRBD1 (6 bases). The CDR3 totals 15 residues. Germline V lookup: CDR1 LGHDT, CDR2 YNNKEL (reference sequence). Trimming pared 3 bases from V and 7 bases from J, leaving 18 bases between. CDR3 DNA sequence: TGTGCCAGCAGCCACCACCGTATGGCGGGGGCTGGCTACACCTTC. Its protein is CASSHHRMAGAGYTF.

This chain joins TRBV7-8 and TRBJ2-1, with D possibly TRBD2 on 5 matching bases. V lost 5 bases to trimming and J lost 5 bases, with 16 bases between them. CDR3 length equals 15 residues. From germline, CDR1 is SGHVS and CDR2 FQNEAQ. CDR3 loop: CASSQLVGPHNEQFF. CDR3 coding DNA: TGTGCCAGCAGCCAACTAGTCGGCCCGCACAATGAGCAGTTCTTC.

The CDR3 sequence: CASSVSGFPNEKLFF. The CDR3 nucleotides are TGTGCCAGCAGCGTATCCGGGTTTCCTAATGAAAAACTGTTTTTT. V and J are TRBV9 and TRBJ1-4; D call uncertain. V shed 1 base and J shed 3 bases, with 10 bases lying between them. Germline CDR1 and CDR2: SGDLS and YYNGEE. The CDR3 sequence is 15 residues long.

In nucleotides, the CDR3 is TGCGCCAGCAGCCAAGGGTTTCTAGCGGGAGGAGGTACAGATACGCAGTATTTT. Protein: CASSQGFLAGGGTDTQYF. The chain employs TRBV4-1 and TRBJ2-3; 11 bases agree with TRBD2. The CDR3 has 18 residues. Trimming removed 1 base from V and 3 bases from J; junction bases left unmatched: 9. From germline, CDR1 is MGHRA and CDR2 YSYEKL.

The chain combines TRBV6-5 with TRBJ1-5; the D gene is possibly TRBD1 (6 bases). The CDR3 contains 15 residues. V lost 8 bases and J 0 bases, leaving 14 bases between the germline ends. The germline V gene encodes CDR1 MNHEY and CDR2 SVGAGI. The CDR3 here is CASLEGGNSNQPQHF. The CDR3 region has the DNA TGTGCCAGCTTAGAAGGGGGTAATAGCAATCAGCCCCAGCATTTT.

This chain links TRBV19 with TRBJ2-2, with a weak D call TRBD1 (6 bases). Germline loops: CDR1 LNHDA, CDR2 SQIVND (reference sequence). CDR3 length: 15 amino acids. V lost 5 bases, J lost 2 bases, and 12 bases lay in between. Here the CDR3 reads CASSPGHLNTGELFF. The CDR3 nucleotides read TGTGCCAGTAGTCCGGGACACCTTAACACCGGGGAGCTGTTTTTT. Based on the CDR3 plus reference TRBV19 and TRBJ2-2, the full variable domain is DGGITQSPKYLFRKEGQNVTLSCEQNLNHDAMYWYRQDPGQGLRLIYYSQIVNDFQKGDIAEGYSVSREKKESFPLTVTSAQKNPTAFYLCASSPGHLNTGELFFGEGSRLTVL.

The chain carries TRBV11-3 and TRBJ1-1, with 9 positions matching TRBD1. Germline lookup yields CDR1 SGHNT and CDR2 YENEEA. Losses at the gene ends were 1 base for V and 0 bases for J; bases not matched to a gene: 3. There are 16 residues in the CDR3. The CDR3 DNA reads TGTGCCAGCAGCTTAGGACAGGGGGGAATGAACACTGAAGCTTTCTTT. Translated, it gives CASSLGQGGMNTEAFF.